This T cell receptor beta chain was documented in a study of cytomegalovirus exposure and HLA in healthy donors. The study ran its PCR with 60 Vbeta and 13 Jbeta primers. Sequenced by immunoSEQ multiplex PCR; TCRdb stores in-frame clones only, minus some. Its listing shows roughly 35,000 clones. Regarding the study as a whole: Researchers reported in a later analysis that a missense DCLRE1C variant was tied to TCR beta V- and J-gene trimming. Per a later analysis, roughly 17,000 TCR beta sequences showed association with HLA alleles at 0.05 false discovery rate. Previously analyzed data showed that most TCR beta V segments were productive at a frequency of about 87% or about 30%. Excluded were some V segments that proved indistinguishable, including TRBV6-2 and TRBV6-3.

This CDR3 contains 14 residues. Germline V gene data show CDR1 as MDHEN and CDR2 as SYDVKM. V was trimmed by 3 bases and J by 2 bases, leaving 10 bases between them. For this clone: Its antigen is unidentified.

This TCR was recovered from a woman in her thirties or forties in good health and CMV-seropositive. This chain uses TRBV28 with TRBJ1-1; a weak D match, TRBD1 (5 bases). Material for sequencing was PBMCs. CDR3 in DNA: TGTGCCAGCAGTTTTCTGACAGTTAACACTGAAGCTTTCTTT. It encodes CASSFLTVNTEAFF. Full variable domain (rest looked up from reference TRBV28 and TRBJ1-1): DVKVTQSSRYLVKRTGEKVFLECVQDMDHENMFWYRQDPGLGLRLIYFSYDVKMKEKGDIPEGYSVSREKKERFSLILESASTNQTSMYLCASSFLTVNTEAFFGQGTRLTVV.